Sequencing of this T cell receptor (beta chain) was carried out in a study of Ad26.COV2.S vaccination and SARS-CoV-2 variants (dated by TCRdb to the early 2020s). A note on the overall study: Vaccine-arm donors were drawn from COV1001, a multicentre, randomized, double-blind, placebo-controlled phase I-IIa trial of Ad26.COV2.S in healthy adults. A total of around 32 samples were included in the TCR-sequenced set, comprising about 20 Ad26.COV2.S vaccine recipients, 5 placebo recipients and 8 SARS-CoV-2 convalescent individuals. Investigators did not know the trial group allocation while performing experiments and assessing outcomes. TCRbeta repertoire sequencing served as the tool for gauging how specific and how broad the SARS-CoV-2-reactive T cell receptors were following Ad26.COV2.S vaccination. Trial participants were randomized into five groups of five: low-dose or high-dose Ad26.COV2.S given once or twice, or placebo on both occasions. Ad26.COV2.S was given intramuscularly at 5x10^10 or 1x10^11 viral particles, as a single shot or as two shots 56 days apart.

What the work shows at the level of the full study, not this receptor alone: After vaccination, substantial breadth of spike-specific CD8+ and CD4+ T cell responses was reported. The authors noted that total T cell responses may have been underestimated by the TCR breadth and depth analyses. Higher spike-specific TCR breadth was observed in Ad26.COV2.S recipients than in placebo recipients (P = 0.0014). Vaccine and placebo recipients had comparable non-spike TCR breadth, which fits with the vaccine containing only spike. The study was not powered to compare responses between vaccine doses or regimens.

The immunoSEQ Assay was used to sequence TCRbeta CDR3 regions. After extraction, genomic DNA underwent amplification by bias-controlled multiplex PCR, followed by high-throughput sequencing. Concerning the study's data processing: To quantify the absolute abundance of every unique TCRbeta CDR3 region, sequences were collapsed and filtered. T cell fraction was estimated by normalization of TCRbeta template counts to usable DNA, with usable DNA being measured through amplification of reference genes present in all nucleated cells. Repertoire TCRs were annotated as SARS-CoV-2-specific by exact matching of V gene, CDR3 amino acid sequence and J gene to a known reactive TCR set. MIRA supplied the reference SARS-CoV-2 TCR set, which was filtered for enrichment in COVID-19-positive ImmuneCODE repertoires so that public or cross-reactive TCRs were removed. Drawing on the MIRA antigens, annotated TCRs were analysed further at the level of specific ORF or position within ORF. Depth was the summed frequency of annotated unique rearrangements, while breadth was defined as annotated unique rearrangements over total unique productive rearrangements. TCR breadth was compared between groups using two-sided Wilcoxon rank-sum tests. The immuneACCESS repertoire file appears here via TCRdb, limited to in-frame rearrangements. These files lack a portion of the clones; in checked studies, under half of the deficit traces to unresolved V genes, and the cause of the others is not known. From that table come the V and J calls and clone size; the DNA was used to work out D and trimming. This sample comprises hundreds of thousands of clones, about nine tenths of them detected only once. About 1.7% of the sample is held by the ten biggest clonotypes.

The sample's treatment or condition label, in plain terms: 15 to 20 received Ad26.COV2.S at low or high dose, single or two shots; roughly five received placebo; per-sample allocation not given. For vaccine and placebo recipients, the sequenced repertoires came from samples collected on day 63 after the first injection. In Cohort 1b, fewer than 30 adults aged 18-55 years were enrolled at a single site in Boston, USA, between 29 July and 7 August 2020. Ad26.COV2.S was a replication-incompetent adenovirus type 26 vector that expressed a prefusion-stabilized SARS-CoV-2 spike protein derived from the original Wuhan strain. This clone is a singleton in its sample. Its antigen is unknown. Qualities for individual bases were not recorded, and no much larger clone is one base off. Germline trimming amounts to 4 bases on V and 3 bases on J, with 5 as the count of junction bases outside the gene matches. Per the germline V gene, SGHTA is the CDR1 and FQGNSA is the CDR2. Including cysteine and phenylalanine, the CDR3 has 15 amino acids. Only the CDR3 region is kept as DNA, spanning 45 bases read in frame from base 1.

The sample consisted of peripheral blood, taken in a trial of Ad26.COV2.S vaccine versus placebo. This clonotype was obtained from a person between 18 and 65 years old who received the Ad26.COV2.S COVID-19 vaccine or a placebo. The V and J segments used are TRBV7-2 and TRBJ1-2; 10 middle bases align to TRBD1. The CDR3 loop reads CASSSTTGGDYGYTF. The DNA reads TGTGCCAGCAGCTCGACGACAGGGGGCGACTATGGCTACACCTTC.